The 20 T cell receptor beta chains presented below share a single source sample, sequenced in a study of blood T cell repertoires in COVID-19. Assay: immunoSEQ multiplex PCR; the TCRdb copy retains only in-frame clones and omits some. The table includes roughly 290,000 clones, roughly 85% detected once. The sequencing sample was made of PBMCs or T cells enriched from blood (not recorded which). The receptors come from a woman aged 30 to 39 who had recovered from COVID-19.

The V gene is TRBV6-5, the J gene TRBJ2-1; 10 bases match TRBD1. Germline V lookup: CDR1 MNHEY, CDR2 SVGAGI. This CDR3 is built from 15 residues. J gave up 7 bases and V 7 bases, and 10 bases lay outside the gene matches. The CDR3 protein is CASNLGQGGRNEQFF. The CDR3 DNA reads TGTGCCAGCAACCTCGGACAGGGGGGCCGGAATGAGCAGTTCTTC.

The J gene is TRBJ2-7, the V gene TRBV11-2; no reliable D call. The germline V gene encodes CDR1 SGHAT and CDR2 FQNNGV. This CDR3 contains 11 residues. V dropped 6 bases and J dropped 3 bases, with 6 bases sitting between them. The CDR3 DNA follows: TGTGCCAGCAGTTACTACTACGAGCAGTACTTC. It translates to CASSYYYEQYF.

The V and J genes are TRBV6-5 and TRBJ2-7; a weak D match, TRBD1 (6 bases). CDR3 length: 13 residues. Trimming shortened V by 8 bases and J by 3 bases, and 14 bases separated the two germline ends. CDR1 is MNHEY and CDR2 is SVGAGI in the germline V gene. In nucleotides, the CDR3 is TGTGCCAGCTCACAAGGGGGTTTCTACGAGCAGTACTTC. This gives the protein CASSQGGFYEQYF.

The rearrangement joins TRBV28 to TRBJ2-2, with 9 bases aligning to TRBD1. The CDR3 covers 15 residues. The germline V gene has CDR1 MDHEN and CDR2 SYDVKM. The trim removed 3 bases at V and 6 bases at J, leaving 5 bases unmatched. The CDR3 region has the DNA TGTGCCAGCAGTTTGGGGACAGGGTTAGCCGGGGAGCTGTTTTTT. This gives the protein CASSLGTGLAGELFF.

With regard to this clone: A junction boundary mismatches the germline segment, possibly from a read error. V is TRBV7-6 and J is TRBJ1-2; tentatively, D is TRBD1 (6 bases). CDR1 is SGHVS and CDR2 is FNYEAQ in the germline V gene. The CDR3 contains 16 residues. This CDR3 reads CASSIAGTPGQSGYTF. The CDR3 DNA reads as TGTGCCAGCAGCATAGCCGGGACACCGGGCCAGTCTGGCTACACCTTC.

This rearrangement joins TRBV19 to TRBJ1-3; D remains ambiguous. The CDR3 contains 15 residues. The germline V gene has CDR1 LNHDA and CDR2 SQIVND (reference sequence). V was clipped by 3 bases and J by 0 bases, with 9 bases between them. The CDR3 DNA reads TGTGCCAGTAGTATGGGCAGCTACTCTGGAAACACCATATATTTT. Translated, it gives CASSMGSYSGNTIYF. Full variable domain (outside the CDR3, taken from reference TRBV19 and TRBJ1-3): DGGITQSPKYLFRKEGQNVTLSCEQNLNHDAMYWYRQDPGQGLRLIYYSQIVNDFQKGDIAEGYSVSREKKESFPLTVTSAQKNPTAFYLCASSMGSYSGNTIYFGEGSWLTVV.

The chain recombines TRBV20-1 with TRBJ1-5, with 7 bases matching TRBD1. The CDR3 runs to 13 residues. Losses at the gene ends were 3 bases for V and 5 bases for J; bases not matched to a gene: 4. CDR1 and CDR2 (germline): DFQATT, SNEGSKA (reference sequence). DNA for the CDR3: TGCAGTGCTAGTGACAGGGTGGATCAGCCCCAGCATTTT. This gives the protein CSASDRVDQPQHF.

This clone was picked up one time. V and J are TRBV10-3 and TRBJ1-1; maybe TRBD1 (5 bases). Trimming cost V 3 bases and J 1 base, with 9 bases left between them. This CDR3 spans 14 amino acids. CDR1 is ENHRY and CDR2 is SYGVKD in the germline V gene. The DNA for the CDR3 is TGTGCCATCAGTGACAGGGTTGGGAACACTGAAGCTTTCTTT. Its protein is CAISDRVGNTEAFF.

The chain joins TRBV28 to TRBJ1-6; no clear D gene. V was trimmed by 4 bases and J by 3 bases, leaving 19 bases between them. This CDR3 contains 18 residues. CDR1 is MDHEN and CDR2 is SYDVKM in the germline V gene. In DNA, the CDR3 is TGTGCCAGCAGTTACGGCCTCGAAAGGCGGCTCTATAATTCACCCCTCCACTTT. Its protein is CASSYGLERRLYNSPLHF.

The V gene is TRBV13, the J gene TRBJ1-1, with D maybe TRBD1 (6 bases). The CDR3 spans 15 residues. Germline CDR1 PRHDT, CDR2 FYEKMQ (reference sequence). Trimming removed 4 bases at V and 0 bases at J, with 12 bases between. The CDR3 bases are TGTGCCAGCAGCTCGGGTTGGGGGCTGAACACTGAAGCTTTCTTT. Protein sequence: CASSSGWGLNTEAFF.

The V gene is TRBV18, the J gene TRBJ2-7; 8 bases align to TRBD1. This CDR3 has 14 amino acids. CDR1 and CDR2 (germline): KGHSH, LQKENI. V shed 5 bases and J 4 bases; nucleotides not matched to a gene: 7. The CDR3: CASSSTRGQYEQYF. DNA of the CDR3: TGTGCCAGCTCATCTACCAGGGGGCAATACGAGCAGTACTTC.

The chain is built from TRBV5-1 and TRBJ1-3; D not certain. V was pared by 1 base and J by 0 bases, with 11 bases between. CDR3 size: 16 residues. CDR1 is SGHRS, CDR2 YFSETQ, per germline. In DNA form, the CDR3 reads TGCGCCAGCAGCTTGCAGGTCCGGGACTCTGGAAACACCATATATTTT. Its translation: CASSLQVRDSGNTIYF. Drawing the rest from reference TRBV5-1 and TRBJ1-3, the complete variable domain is KAGVTQTPRYLIKTRGQQVTLSCSPISGHRSVSWYQQTPGQGLQFLFEYFSETQRNKGNFPGRFSGRQFSNSRSEMNVSTLELGDSALYLCASSLQVRDSGNTIYFGEGSWLTVV.

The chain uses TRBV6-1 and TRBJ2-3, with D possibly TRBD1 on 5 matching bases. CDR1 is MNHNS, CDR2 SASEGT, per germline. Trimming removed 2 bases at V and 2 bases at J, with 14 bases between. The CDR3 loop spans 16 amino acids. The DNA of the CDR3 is TGTGCCAGCAGTGAATATAGACAGAACCCCACAGATACGCAGTATTTT. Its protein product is CASSEYRQNPTDTQYF.

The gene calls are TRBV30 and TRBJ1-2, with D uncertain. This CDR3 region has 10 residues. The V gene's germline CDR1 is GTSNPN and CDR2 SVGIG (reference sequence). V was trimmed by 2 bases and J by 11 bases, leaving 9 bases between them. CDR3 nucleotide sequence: TGTGCCTGGAGTTTGGAGAGGTACACCTTC. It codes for CAWSLERYTF.

CDR3: CASSFGTEPYYEQYF. The DNA for the CDR3 is TGTGCCAGCAGCTTCGGGACAGAGCCTTATTACGAGCAGTACTTC. The chain recombines TRBV7-9 with TRBJ2-7; 7 nucleotides line up with TRBD1. Germline V CDR1 and CDR2: SEHNR, FQNEAQ (reference sequence). V shed 3 bases, J shed 4 bases, and the junction held 9 bases outside the gene matches. The CDR3 sequence is 15 residues long.

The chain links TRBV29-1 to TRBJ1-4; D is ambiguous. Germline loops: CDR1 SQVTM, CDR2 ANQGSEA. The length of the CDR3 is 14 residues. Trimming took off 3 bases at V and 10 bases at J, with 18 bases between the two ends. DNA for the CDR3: TGCAGCGTTGACTACGGTACTACCGGTGGAAAACTGTTTTTT. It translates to CSVDYGTTGGKLFF.

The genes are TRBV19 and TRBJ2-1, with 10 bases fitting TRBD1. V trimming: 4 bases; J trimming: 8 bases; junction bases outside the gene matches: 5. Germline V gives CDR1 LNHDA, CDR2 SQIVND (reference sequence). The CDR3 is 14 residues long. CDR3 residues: CASSTGQGGHEQFF. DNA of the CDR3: TGTGCCAGTAGTACCGGACAGGGGGGTCATGAGCAGTTCTTC.

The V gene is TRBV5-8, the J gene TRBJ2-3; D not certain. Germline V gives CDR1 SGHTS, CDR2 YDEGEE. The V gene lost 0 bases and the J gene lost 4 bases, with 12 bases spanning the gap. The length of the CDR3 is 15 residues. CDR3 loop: CASSLAFVAADTQYF. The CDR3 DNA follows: TGTGCCAGCAGCTTGGCTTTTGTGGCGGCAGATACGCAGTATTTT.

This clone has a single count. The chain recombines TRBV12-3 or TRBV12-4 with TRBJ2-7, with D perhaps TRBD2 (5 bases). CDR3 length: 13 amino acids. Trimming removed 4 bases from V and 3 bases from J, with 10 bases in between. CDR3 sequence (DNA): TGTGCCAGCAGTTCGGGCGACTACTACGAGCAGTACTTC. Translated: CASSSGDYYEQYF.

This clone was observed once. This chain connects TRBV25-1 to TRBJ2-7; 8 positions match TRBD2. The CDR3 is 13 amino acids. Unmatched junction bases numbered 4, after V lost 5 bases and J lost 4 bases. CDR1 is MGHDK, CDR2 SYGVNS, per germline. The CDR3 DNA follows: TGTGCCAGCAGTAGGGGCGGGGGGTACGAGCAGTACTTC. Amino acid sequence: CASSRGGGYEQYF.